Presented here are 32 T cell receptor beta chains from one specimen sequenced in a study of glioma-infiltrating T cells after dendritic cell vaccination. TCRdb's copy holds only in-frame clones and misses some; the assay was immunoSEQ multiplex PCR. The sample lists approximately 64,000 clones, 82% seen once, with about 8.9% in the top ten. Material: blood, obtained before dendritic cell vaccination. The receptors derive from a human donor with glioblastoma.

The chain links TRBV5-1 to TRBJ2-2; perhaps TRBD1 as D (6 bases). CDR3 length equals 15 residues. Germline assignment: CDR1 SGHRS and CDR2 YFSETQ. With 4 bases removed from V and 0 bases from J, the gap between germline ends came to 10 bases. The CDR3, as DNA: TGCGCCAGCAGCACGAGGACAGCGAACACCGGGGAGCTGTTTTTT. It is translated as CASSTRTANTGELFF.

The rearrangement uses TRBV7-6 and TRBJ1-4; 7 bases match TRBD1. This CDR3 region has 15 residues. CDR1 is SGHVS, CDR2 FNYEAQ, per germline. Trimming at V came to 3 bases and at J to 0 bases, leaving 1 base not matched to a gene. The DNA of the CDR3 is TGTGCCAGCAGCTTTACAGGGGCAACTAATGAAAAACTGTTTTTT. Its translation is CASSFTGATNEKLFF.

V usage is TRBV5-5 and J usage is TRBJ2-5; 15 bases fit TRBD2. The CDR3 extends over 16 amino acids. CDR1 SGHKS and CDR2 YYEKEE come from the germline V gene (reference sequence). The V segment lost 4 bases and the J segment 6 bases; nucleotides outside the gene matches: 7. The CDR3 loop is CASSRTSGGAGQTQYF. The CDR3 bases are TGTGCCAGCAGCCGGACTAGCGGGGGGGCTGGGCAGACCCAGTACTTC.

The J gene is TRBJ2-6, the V gene TRBV5-4; D remains ambiguous. The germline gives CDR1 SGHNT, CDR2 YYREEE (reference sequence). This CDR3 region has 15 residues. Trimming stripped 1 base from V and 4 bases from J, with 9 bases between. The CDR3 coding sequence is TGTGCCAGCAGCTTGAGAGACACCGGGGCCAACGTCCTGACTTTC. It specifies CASSLRDTGANVLTF.

Comment on this clone: An end of the junction differs from the germline gene, which may be a read error. The chain is built from TRBV11-2 and TRBJ2-6; perhaps TRBD1 as D (5 bases). The CDR3 has 15 residues. Germline V gene data show CDR1 as SGHAT and CDR2 as FQNNGV. CDR3 DNA: TGTGCCAGCAGGCCTCTCAGGGCTGGGGCCAACGTCCTGATTTTC. Translating gives CASRPLRAGANVLIF.

This clone appeared a few times. The chain couples TRBV19 to TRBJ1-2, with D perhaps matching TRBD1 (6 bases). V shed 5 bases and J shed 0 bases, with 16 bases lying between them. The CDR3 loop spans 16 amino acids. Germline CDR1 LNHDA, CDR2 SQIVND (reference sequence). CDR3 residues: CASSFIRDTANYGYTF. DNA of the CDR3: TGTGCCAGTAGTTTTATCCGGGACACCGCTAACTATGGCTACACCTTC.

V and J are TRBV6-4 and TRBJ2-5; 8 nucleotides agree with TRBD2. The V segment lost 5 bases and the J segment 4 bases; nucleotides outside the gene matches: 9. Germline CDR1 is MRHNA and CDR2 is SNTAGT. The CDR3 consists of 15 residues. CDR3 bases: TGTGCCAGCAGTAAGCTAGCGGGCGAGGGAGAGACCCAGTACTTC. Translation gives CASSKLAGEGETQYF.

Written as DNA, the CDR3 is TGTGCCAGCAGAATAACAGGGGAAAGCACAGATACGCAGTATTTT. It translates to CASRITGESTDTQYF. This chain joins TRBV27 and TRBJ2-3; 7 nucleotides align to TRBD1. There are 15 residues in the CDR3. Per germline, CDR1 MNHEY and CDR2 SMNVEV (reference sequence). V shed 6 bases, J shed 0 bases, and the junction held 6 bases outside the gene matches.

The chain recombines TRBV10-3 with TRBJ2-2; D gene uncertain. The CDR3 totals 11 residues. Germline lookup yields CDR1 ENHRY and CDR2 SYGVKD. V was trimmed by 6 bases and J by 6 bases, leaving 5 bases between them. The CDR3 is CAIRRPGELFF. Here the CDR3 DNA reads TGTGCCATCAGGAGGCCCGGGGAGCTGTTTTTT.

The V call is TRBV5-1, the J call TRBJ2-1; D not resolved. V shed 0 bases and J shed 3 bases, with 4 bases lying between them. The length of the CDR3 is 13 residues. CDR1 SGHRS and CDR2 YFSETQ come from the germline V gene. DNA of the CDR3: TGCGCCAGCAGCTTGGACAGCTACAATGAGCAGTTCTTC. Encoded protein: CASSLDSYNEQFF.

This chain joins TRBV4-1 and TRBJ2-7, with D maybe TRBD1 (6 bases). Trimming removed 4 bases from V and 1 base from J, with 14 bases in between. This CDR3 contains 15 residues. Germline V gives CDR1 MGHRA, CDR2 YSYEKL. The CDR3 bases are TGCGCCAGCAGCCGGACCGTAGGGGGTTCCTACGAGCAGTACTTC. This encodes CASSRTVGGSYEQYF.

This sequence joins TRBV4-1 and TRBJ1-1; weak D call: TRBD1 (6 bases). V lost 2 bases and J lost 4, with 17 bases in between. Germline assignment: CDR1 MGHRA and CDR2 YSYEKL. The CDR3 has 16 residues. The CDR3 sequence is CASSQRKQGVFTEAFF. The CDR3 nucleotides are TGCGCCAGCAGCCAAAGGAAACAGGGTGTTTTCACTGAAGCTTTCTTT.

The J gene is TRBJ1-4, the V gene TRBV6-5; D perhaps matches TRBD1 (6 bases). The CDR3 covers 16 residues. Trimming stripped 0 bases from V and 10 bases from J, with 18 bases between. Germline V lookup: CDR1 MNHEY, CDR2 SVGAGI. The CDR3 DNA is TGTGCCAGCAGTTACTCGATCTCTGAGGGGGGGAGAAAACTGTTTTTT. This gives the protein CASSYSISEGGRKLFF.

The V and J genes are TRBV15 and TRBJ1-3; 8 nucleotides match TRBD1. In germline, CDR1 is LNHNV, CDR2 YYDKDF (reference sequence). There are 15 residues in the CDR3. Trimming removed 3 bases from V and 8 bases from J; junction bases left unmatched: 9. CDR3 protein: CATSSSGQGTDTIYF. CDR3 sequence (DNA): TGTGCCACCAGCAGTTCAGGACAGGGAACCGACACCATATATTTT.

V gene TRBV29-1 combines with J gene TRBJ2-5; D gene unclear. CDR3 length: 12 residues. Germline values: CDR1 SQVTM, CDR2 ANQGSEA. V was shortened by 1 base and J by 5 bases, with 8 bases between the two germline ends. CDR3 bases: TGCAGCGTTGAAGCGGGTGGCGAGACCCAGTACTTC. It yields the protein CSVEAGGETQYF. The full variable domain, completed using reference TRBV29-1 and TRBJ2-5, is SAVISQKPSRDICQRGTSLTIQCQVDSQVTMMFWYRQQPGQSLTLIATANQGSEATYESGFVIDKFPISRPNLTFSTLTVSNMSPEDSSIYLCSVEAGGETQYFGPGTRLLVL.

The chain couples TRBV29-1 to TRBJ2-5; the D is unclear. Germline-derived CDR1 and CDR2 are SQVTM and ANQGSEA. This CDR3 spans 11 amino acids. Trimming removed 8 bases from V and 4 bases from J, with 11 bases in between. CDR3 sequence (DNA): TGCAGCCCCCGGGTGGCAGAGACCCAGTACTTC. Translating it yields CSPRVAETQYF.

This clone is a singleton in its sample. The chain joins TRBV5-4 to TRBJ2-5, with D hard to call. Deletions cut 1 base from V and 5 bases from J, with 9 bases between. CDR1 SGHNT and CDR2 YYREEE come from the germline V gene (reference sequence). The CDR3 is 13 amino acids. The CDR3 sequence: CASSLSAGETQYF. The DNA for the CDR3 is TGTGCCAGCAGCTTGAGCGCTGGGGAGACCCAGTACTTC. The variable domain in full, with the rest retrieved from reference TRBV5-4 and TRBJ2-5, is ETGVTQSPTHLIKTRGQQVTLRCSSQSGHNTVSWYQQALGQGPQFIFQYYREEENGRGNFPPRFSGLQFPNYSSELNVNALELDDSALYLCASSLSAGETQYFGPGTRLLVL.

The rearrangement links TRBV10-3 to TRBJ1-2, with TRBD1 matching 8 bases. V shed 4 bases, J shed 7 bases, and the junction held 8 bases outside the gene matches. The CDR3 spans 14 residues. Germline CDR1 and CDR2: ENHRY and SYGVKD. The CDR3 reads CAISALDRESGYTF. As DNA, the CDR3 is TGTGCCATCAGTGCTCTGGACAGGGAGTCTGGCTACACCTTC.

The chain has TRBV28 and TRBJ2-3; 14 nucleotides agree with TRBD2. Trimming cost V 6 bases and J 3 bases; bases outside gene matches: 5. The CDR3 loop spans 16 amino acids. The germline V gene encodes CDR1 MDHEN and CDR2 SYDVKM. The CDR3 protein is CASSHGTSGGTDTQYF. The DNA of the CDR3 is TGTGCCAGCAGCCACGGGACTAGCGGGGGAACAGATACGCAGTATTTT.

This sequence joins TRBV6-1 and TRBJ2-5; tentatively, D is TRBD2 (6 bases). CDR1 and CDR2 from the germline V gene are MNHNS and SASEGT. Trimming stripped 4 bases from V and 5 bases from J, with 17 bases between. The CDR3 is 15 residues long. The CDR3 here is CASSANGLPGETQYF. CDR3 bases: TGTGCCAGCAGTGCAAACGGACTACCCGGGGAGACCCAGTACTTC.

Concerning this clone: A junction end diverges from the germline sequence, so it may reflect a read error. V gene TRBV11-2 combines with J gene TRBJ1-1; D is unresolved. The CDR3 totals 15 residues. Germline lookup yields CDR1 SGHAT and CDR2 FQNNGV. Written as DNA, the CDR3 is TGTGCCAGCAACTTAAACACGGGAGCGAACACTGAAGCTTTCTTT. Its translation is CASNLNTGANTEAFF.

The chain recombines TRBV15 with TRBJ1-1; D ambiguous. The CDR3 sequence is 15 residues long. CDR1 and CDR2 (germline): LNHNV, YYDKDF (reference sequence). The germline V and J ends were trimmed by 0 bases and 0 bases, with 8 bases remaining between them. The chain's CDR3 is CATSRDVVMNTEAFF. The CDR3 DNA reads as TGTGCCACCAGCAGAGATGTAGTGATGAACACTGAAGCTTTCTTT.

As regards this clone: A read error may produce the germline difference seen at one junction end. The chain couples TRBV7-7 to TRBJ2-5; TRBD2 matches 8 bases. The CDR3 has 14 residues. CDR1 SSHAT and CDR2 FNYEAQ come from the germline V gene (reference sequence). For the CDR3, the DNA is TGTGCTAGCAGCCCCGCGGGGGGCCAAGAGACCCAGTACTTC. Protein product: CASSPAGGQETQYF.

J is TRBJ1-2 and V is TRBV7-8, with D unresolved. V lost 2 bases and J lost 3, with 10 bases in between. Germline V gene sequence: CDR1 SGHVS, CDR2 FQNEAQ. CDR3 length: 14 residues. CDR3 in amino acids: CASSLYYADYGYTF. In DNA form, the CDR3 reads TGTGCCAGCAGCTTATACTACGCGGACTATGGCTACACCTTC.

This chain uses TRBV4-1 with TRBJ2-3, with 15 bases lining up with TRBD2. The CDR3 covers 18 residues. Germline loops: CDR1 MGHRA, CDR2 YSYEKL. Trimming cost V 0 bases and J 5 bases; bases outside gene matches: 6. CDR3 in amino acids: CASSQEAWGLAGGDTQYF. Here the CDR3 DNA reads TGCGCCAGCAGCCAAGAAGCATGGGGACTAGCGGGGGGAGATACGCAGTATTTT.

The chain carries TRBV28 and TRBJ2-5; 8 nucleotides line up with TRBD2. V lost 4 bases, J lost 5 bases, and 9 bases stayed unmatched. CDR1 is MDHEN, CDR2 SYDVKM, per germline. CDR3 length equals 15 residues. CDR3 bases: TGTGCCAGCAGTTGGGGCGGGGCTAGCGGGGAGACCCAGTACTTC. Protein: CASSWGGASGETQYF. Drawing the rest from reference TRBV28 and TRBJ2-5, the complete variable domain is DVKVTQSSRYLVKRTGEKVFLECVQDMDHENMFWYRQDPGLGLRLIYFSYDVKMKEKGDIPEGYSVSREKKERFSLILESASTNQTSMYLCASSWGGASGETQYFGPGTRLLVL.

The rearrangement joins TRBV19 to TRBJ2-3, with TRBD2 matching 10 bases. The junction had 11 bases not matched to a gene; V was cut back by 3 bases and J by 5 bases. CDR1 LNHDA and CDR2 SQIVND come from the germline V gene (reference sequence). The CDR3 is 17 amino acids. The CDR3 loop is CASSMRQRGGKKDTQYF. CDR3 sequence (DNA): TGTGCCAGTAGTATGCGGCAGCGGGGGGGAAAGAAAGATACGCAGTATTTT.

DNA of the CDR3: TGTGCCAGCAGTCCCATGAACACTGAAGCTTTCTTT. Residues: CASSPMNTEAFF. V gene TRBV28 combines with J gene TRBJ1-1; D is unresolved. Trimming removed 5 bases at V and 0 bases at J, with 4 bases between. CDR1 MDHEN and CDR2 SYDVKM come from the germline V gene. The CDR3 covers 12 residues.

V is TRBV28 and J is TRBJ2-7, with TRBD1 matching 9 bases. CDR3 length: 16 residues. Germline-derived CDR1 and CDR2 are MDHEN and SYDVKM. Germline trimming cut 7 bases from V and 3 bases from J; bases unmatched to any gene: 13. CDR3 nucleotide sequence: TGTGCCAGCACCGGGACAGGGTCCCGTTCCATCTACGAGCAGTACTTC. Translation: CASTGTGSRSIYEQYF.

This clone was detected only once. The chain employs TRBV5-8 and TRBJ2-1, with unresolved D. Germline-derived CDR1 and CDR2 are SGHTS and YDEGEE. With 2 bases removed from V and 8 bases from J, the gap between germline ends came to 11 bases. This CDR3 spans 13 amino acids. The CDR3 DNA follows: TGTGCCAGCAGCTTAGATACTCTGGATGAGCAGTTCTTC. Its protein product is CASSLDTLDEQFF.

The gene calls are TRBV30 and TRBJ2-1; D may be TRBD2 (6 bases). Germline V CDR1 and CDR2: GTSNPN, SVGIG (reference sequence). With 3 bases removed from V and 16 bases from J, the gap between germline ends came to 25 bases. CDR3 length: 14 residues. The CDR3 DNA reads as TGTGCCTGGAGAGCCAGCGGCGGACTACAATGGCCCTTCTTC. This translates into CAWRASGGLQWPFF.

The chain uses TRBV30 and TRBJ2-5; tentative D call: TRBD2 (6 bases). V was shortened by 0 bases and J by 5 bases, with 13 bases between the two germline ends. From germline, CDR1 is GTSNPN and CDR2 SVGIG (reference sequence). The CDR3 is made up of 14 amino acids. Written as DNA, the CDR3 is TGTGCCTGGAGTGTATTGGGTCGGGGGGAGACCCAGTACTTC. Protein: CAWSVLGRGETQYF.